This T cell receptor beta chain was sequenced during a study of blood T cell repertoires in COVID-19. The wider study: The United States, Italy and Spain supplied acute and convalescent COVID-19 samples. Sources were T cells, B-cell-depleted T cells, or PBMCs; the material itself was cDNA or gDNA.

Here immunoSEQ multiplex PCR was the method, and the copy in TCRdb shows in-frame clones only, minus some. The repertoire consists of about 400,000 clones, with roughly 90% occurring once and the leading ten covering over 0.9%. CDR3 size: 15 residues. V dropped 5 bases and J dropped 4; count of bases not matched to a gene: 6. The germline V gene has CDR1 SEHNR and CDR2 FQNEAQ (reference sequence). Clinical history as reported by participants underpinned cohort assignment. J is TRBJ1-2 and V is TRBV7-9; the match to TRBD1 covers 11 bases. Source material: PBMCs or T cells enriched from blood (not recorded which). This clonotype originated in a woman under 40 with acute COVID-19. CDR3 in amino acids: CASSARDRGTYGYTF. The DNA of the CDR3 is TGTGCCAGCAGCGCCAGGGACAGGGGGACCTATGGCTACACCTTC.